A selection of T cell receptor beta chains follows, all from one sample in a study of early stage breast cancer tumors. Measured with immunoSEQ multiplex PCR; TCRdb has only the in-frame clones, and not every one. The table includes tens of thousands of clones, 72% detected once. Material for sequencing was blood. These receptors all stem from a person in their fifties or sixties with breast cancer. Both conserved end residues are part of each CDR3. The order of the fields is V gene, D gene, J gene, clone size, CDR3 protein, CDR3 DNA. A D gene is named only where the DNA matches it firmly. Clone sizes are given selectively: once, few, many, or a class where the clone is expanded.

V: TRBV4-3
D: .
J: TRBJ2-6
size: .
CDR3: CASSQATIDSSGANVLTF
DNA: TGCGCCAGCAGCCAAGCGACCATCGACAGCTCTGGGGCCAACGTCCTGACTTTC

V: TRBV27
D: .
J: TRBJ1-2
size: .
CDR3: CASSQDILYGYTF
DNA: TGTGCCAGCAGTCAGGACATTTTATATGGCTACACCTTC

V: TRBV25-1
D: TRBD1
J: TRBJ2-1
size: .
CDR3: CASCQAPGQGADEQFF
DNA: TGTGCCAGCTGCCAAGCCCCGGGACAGGGGGCGGATGAGCAGTTCTTC

V: TRBV7-3
D: .
J: TRBJ2-3
size: .
CDR3: CASSLGVTQYF
DNA: TGTGCCAGCAGCTTAGGGGTTACGCAGTATTTT

V: TRBV27
D: .
J: TRBJ1-1
size: .
CDR3: CASSFDLNTEAFF
DNA: TGTGCCAGCAGTTTCGACCTGAACACTGAAGCTTTCTTT

V: TRBV7-6
D: TRBD1
J: TRBJ2-7
size: .
CDR3: CASSLYGTGSDEQYF
DNA: TGTGCCAGCAGCTTATATGGGACAGGGAGCGACGAGCAGTACTTC

V: TRBV7-2
D: .
J: TRBJ1-4
size: .
CDR3: CASSLDAGRGEGLFF
DNA: TGTGCCAGCAGCTTAGATGCAGGCCGTGGGGAGGGACTGTTTTTT

V: TRBV19
D: .
J: TRBJ2-2
size: .
CDR3: CATNPGPFLAGELFF
DNA: TGTGCCACCAACCCCGGGCCATTCCTCGCCGGGGAGCTGTTTTTT

V: TRBV19
D: .
J: TRBJ2-7
size: few
CDR3: CASRDSSSYEQYF
DNA: TGTGCCAGTAGGGACAGTAGCTCCTACGAGCAGTACTTC

V: TRBV19
D: TRBD1
J: TRBJ1-1
size: few
CDR3: CASSADRGGTEAFF
DNA: TGTGCCAGTAGTGCCGACAGGGGCGGAACTGAAGCTTTCTTT

V: TRBV5-6
D: .
J: TRBJ1-5
size: .
CDR3: CASSPTYTDRGNQPQHF
DNA: TGTGCCAGCAGCCCAACTTACACCGACAGAGGCAATCAGCCCCAGCATTTT

V: TRBV27
D: .
J: TRBJ2-3
size: once
CDR3: CASGFSTDTQYF
DNA: TGTGCCAGCGGGTTTAGCACAGATACGCAGTATTTT

V: TRBV18
D: TRBD1
J: TRBJ2-7
size: .
CDR3: CASSWDRTYEQYF
DNA: TGTGCCAGCTCCTGGGACAGAACCTACGAGCAGTACTTC

V: TRBV18
D: TRBD1
J: TRBJ1-2
size: .
CDR3: CASSPGTASNYGYTF
DNA: TGTGCCAGCTCACCCGGGACAGCCTCGAACTATGGCTACACCTTC

V: TRBV10-1
D: .
J: TRBJ2-7
size: medium-sized
CDR3: CASRGARRRETYEQYF
DNA: TGCGCCAGCAGGGGGGCTAGACGGAGGGAAACCTACGAGCAGTACTTC

V: TRBV2
D: TRBD2
J: TRBJ2-3
size: .
CDR3: CASSEASREWSTQYF
DNA: TGTGCCAGCAGTGAAGCCTCGCGGGAGTGGAGTACGCAGTATTTT

V: TRBV15
D: .
J: TRBJ2-1
size: few
CDR3: CATSLFGSSYNEQFF
DNA: TGTGCCACCTCCCTTTTCGGAAGCTCCTACAATGAGCAGTTCTTC

V: TRBV7-2
D: .
J: TRBJ2-3
size: .
CDR3: CASSPETDTQYF
DNA: TGTGCCAGCAGCCCTGAGACAGATACGCAGTATTTT

V: TRBV7-9
D: .
J: TRBJ1-2
size: .
CDR3: CASSLGTSRGYTF
DNA: TGTGCCAGCAGCCTCGGGACAAGTCGTGGCTACACCTTC

V: TRBV7-2
D: .
J: TRBJ2-3
size: .
CDR3: CASSGPSEDTQYF
DNA: TGTGCCAGCAGCGGCCCTAGCGAAGATACGCAGTATTTT

V: TRBV5-1
D: .
J: TRBJ2-6
size: few
CDR3: CASSSQGHSGANVLTF
DNA: TGCGCCAGCAGCTCCCAAGGGCACTCTGGGGCCAACGTCCTGACTTTC

V: TRBV7-3
D: .
J: TRBJ1-1
size: few
CDR3: CASSLSGGQREAFF
DNA: TGTGCCAGCAGCTTAAGTGGCGGACAGCGTGAAGCTTTCTTT

V: TRBV6-1
D: .
J: TRBJ1-1
size: few
CDR3: CASSEPYGGGTEAFF
DNA: TGTGCCAGCAGTGAGCCCTACGGGGGCGGCACTGAAGCTTTCTTT

V: TRBV18
D: .
J: TRBJ2-3
size: .
CDR3: CASSPPVVNADTQYF
DNA: TGTGCCAGCTCACCACCGGTAGTTAATGCAGATACGCAGTATTTT

V: TRBV6-5
D: TRBD2
J: TRBJ2-1
size: .
CDR3: CASSYVGLAANEQFF
DNA: TGTGCCAGCAGTTACGTGGGACTAGCGGCTAATGAGCAGTTCTTC

V: TRBV19
D: TRBD2
J: TRBJ2-7
size: .
CDR3: CASSTFVGTSGSREQYF
DNA: TGTGCCAGTAGTACTTTTGTCGGGACTAGCGGGAGTCGCGAGCAGTACTTC

V: TRBV19
D: .
J: TRBJ1-1
size: once
CDR3: CASRVLGRNTEAFF
DNA: TGTGCCAGTAGAGTGTTGGGGCGGAACACTGAAGCTTTCTTT

V: TRBV27
D: .
J: TRBJ2-7
size: .
CDR3: CASSLSAGTDEQYF
DNA: TGTGCCAGCAGTTTAAGTGCAGGAACTGACGAGCAGTACTTC

V: TRBV5-4
D: TRBD1
J: TRBJ2-4
size: .
CDR3: CASSSGTVLAKNIQYF
DNA: TGTGCCAGCAGCTCCGGGACAGTCCTAGCCAAAAACATTCAGTACTTC

V: TRBV27
D: TRBD1
J: TRBJ2-1
size: .
CDR3: CASSSYRGQVHEQFF
DNA: TGTGCCAGCAGTTCCTACAGGGGGCAGGTCCATGAGCAGTTCTTC

V: TRBV10-1
D: .
J: TRBJ2-2
size: .
CDR3: CATLKGRIPTGELFF
DNA: TGCGCAACACTCAAGGGTCGTATCCCCACCGGGGAGCTGTTTTTT

V: TRBV6-5
D: .
J: TRBJ2-5
size: .
CDR3: CASSYAGRETQYF
DNA: TGTGCCAGCAGTTACGCCGGGCGGGAGACCCAGTACTTC

V: TRBV7-2
D: .
J: TRBJ2-3
size: .
CDR3: CASSQTRGTDTQYF
DNA: TGTGCCAGCAGCCAGACTCGAGGCACAGATACGCAGTATTTT

V: TRBV30
D: TRBD2
J: TRBJ2-1
size: .
CDR3: CAWSGGTSYNEQFF
DNA: TGTGCCTGGAGTGGGGGGACTAGCTACAATGAGCAGTTCTTC

V: TRBV5-4
D: TRBD1
J: TRBJ1-4
size: .
CDR3: CASSQDPQGANEKLFF
DNA: TGTGCCAGCAGCCAAGACCCACAGGGGGCTAATGAAAAACTGTTTTTT

V: TRBV10-2
D: .
J: TRBJ1-5
size: .
CDR3: CASSEDFQGNQPQHF
DNA: TGCGCCAGCAGTGAAGATTTTCAGGGGAATCAGCCCCAGCATTTT

V: TRBV7-2
D: TRBD2
J: TRBJ2-7
size: .
CDR3: CASSPTSGPYEQYF
DNA: TGTGCCAGCAGTCCCACTAGCGGACCCTACGAGCAGTACTTC

V: TRBV2
D: .
J: TRBJ2-1
size: medium-sized
CDR3: CASGWTRIEQFF
DNA: TGTGCCAGCGGCTGGACTCGGATCGAGCAGTTCTTC

V: TRBV29-1
D: TRBD1
J: TRBJ2-7
size: .
CDR3: CSVDGEGGDYEQYF
DNA: TGCAGCGTTGATGGGGAAGGGGGCGACTACGAGCAGTACTTC

V: TRBV27
D: TRBD1
J: TRBJ1-5
size: .
CDR3: CASAGQGSWPQHF
DNA: TGTGCCAGCGCCGGACAGGGAAGTTGGCCCCAGCATTTT

V: TRBV18
D: .
J: TRBJ2-5
size: .
CDR3: CASSPRGSRAGSGGETQYF
DNA: TGTGCCAGCTCACCACGAGGTTCGAGAGCCGGGAGTGGGGGAGAGACCCAGTACTTC

V: TRBV18
D: .
J: TRBJ2-2
size: few
CDR3: CASSPRPTGELFF
DNA: TGTGCCAGCTCACCAAGGCCCACCGGGGAGCTGTTTTTT

V: TRBV20-1
D: .
J: TRBJ2-1
size: .
CDR3: CSALSYNEQFF
DNA: TGCAGTGCTCTTTCCTACAATGAGCAGTTCTTC

V: TRBV5-5
D: .
J: TRBJ2-1
size: .
CDR3: CASSLEGPSRNNEQFF
DNA: TGTGCCAGCAGCTTGGAAGGACCTAGCAGGAACAATGAGCAGTTCTTC

V: TRBV7-9
D: .
J: TRBJ2-1
size: .
CDR3: CASSPPLHGAVSNEQFF
DNA: TGTGCCAGCAGCCCCCCACTCCACGGGGCCGTTAGCAATGAGCAGTTCTTC

V: TRBV7-2
D: .
J: TRBJ2-1
size: .
CDR3: CASSLVPGHEQFF
DNA: TGTGCCAGCAGCTTAGTGCCGGGGCATGAGCAGTTCTTC

V: TRBV6-1
D: .
J: TRBJ2-7
size: .
CDR3: CASREGGAYEQYF
DNA: TGTGCCAGCAGGGAAGGGGGGGCCTACGAGCAGTACTTC

V: TRBV11-2
D: .
J: TRBJ1-1
size: .
CDR3: CASSSLTGYTEAFF
DNA: TGTGCCAGCAGCTCGCTTACAGGGTACACTGAAGCTTTCTTT

V: TRBV29-1
D: .
J: TRBJ2-5
size: .
CDR3: CSAHPSRETQYF
DNA: TGCAGCGCCCACCCCTCACGGGAGACCCAGTACTTC

V: TRBV19
D: .
J: TRBJ2-5
size: .
CDR3: CASGETETQYF
DNA: TGTGCCAGTGGGGAGACAGAGACCCAGTACTTC

V: TRBV20-1
D: .
J: TRBJ2-5
size: few
CDR3: CSAADQTQYF
DNA: TGCAGTGCTGCGGACCAGACCCAGTACTTC

V: TRBV28
D: .
J: TRBJ2-3
size: .
CDR3: CASSLGGPTDTQYF
DNA: TGTGCCAGCAGTTTAGGGGGACCCACAGATACGCAGTATTTT

V: TRBV18
D: .
J: TRBJ1-1
size: few
CDR3: CASSPYQDTEAFF
DNA: TGTGCCAGCTCACCATACCAGGACACTGAAGCTTTCTTT

V: TRBV5-1
D: TRBD1
J: TRBJ2-5
size: .
CDR3: CASNWGQGALKTQYF
DNA: TGCGCCAGCAACTGGGGGCAGGGGGCTTTGAAGACCCAGTACTTC

V: TRBV5-4
D: TRBD2
J: TRBJ2-3
size: .
CDR3: CASSPLAGARGDTQYF
DNA: TGTGCCAGCAGCCCACTAGCGGGAGCCCGGGGAGATACGCAGTATTTT

V: TRBV10-3
D: .
J: TRBJ2-1
size: .
CDR3: CAISGRQDPYNEQFF
DNA: TGTGCCATCAGTGGAAGACAGGACCCCTACAATGAGCAGTTCTTC

V: TRBV18
D: .
J: TRBJ2-3
size: .
CDR3: CASSPLRESTDTQYF
DNA: TGTGCCAGCTCACCATTGAGGGAAAGCACAGATACGCAGTATTTT

V: TRBV30
D: .
J: TRBJ2-1
size: many
CDR3: CAWSILDNEQFF
DNA: TGTGCCTGGAGCATTCTTGACAATGAGCAGTTCTTC

V: TRBV6-1
D: TRBD2
J: TRBJ2-1
size: .
CDR3: CASRLAEDNEQFF
DNA: TGTGCCAGCAGACTAGCGGAGGACAATGAGCAGTTCTTC

V: TRBV11-3
D: TRBD2
J: TRBJ2-7
size: .
CDR3: CASSSPGRVREPPYEQYF
DNA: TGTGCCAGCAGCTCCCCGGGGAGGGTTCGGGAGCCTCCCTACGAGCAGTACTTC